The clone carrying this TCR beta chain has a single count. The antigen is unknown. Baseline, cycle 4 day 1, and cycle 7 day 1 were the blood sampling points. The assay was immunoSEQ multiplex PCR, and TCRdb's table has in-frame clones only and misses some. Among approximately 70,000 clones listed, approximately 78% were seen once. Deletions cut 2 bases from V and 1 base from J, with 17 bases between. The CDR3 extends over 17 amino acids. Per the germline V gene, CDR1 is MDHEN and CDR2 is SYDVKM. These data originate in a study of OX40 agonist ivuxolimab in advanced cancers. About the research overall: Patients assigned to dose escalation were diagnosed with hepatocellular carcinoma, melanoma, renal cell or head and neck cancer. Participants could have had prior anti-PD-1, anti-PD-L1 or anti-CTLA-4 therapy, and less than 45% had some. Points from the study as a whole: Among expanded peripheral T cells, antigen specificity went undetermined.

This receptor was obtained from an adult with an advanced solid tumor such as melanoma, head and neck, liver or kidney cancer. V is TRBV28 and J is TRBJ1-2, with D maybe TRBD1 (6 bases). The sequences come from CD4+ or CD8+ T cells sorted from blood, collected in a trial of the OX40 agonist ivuxolimab. CDR3 protein: CASSLGDIMGVNYGYTF. The CDR3, as DNA: TGTGCCAGCAGTTTAGGGGACATTATGGGAGTTAACTATGGCTACACCTTC.